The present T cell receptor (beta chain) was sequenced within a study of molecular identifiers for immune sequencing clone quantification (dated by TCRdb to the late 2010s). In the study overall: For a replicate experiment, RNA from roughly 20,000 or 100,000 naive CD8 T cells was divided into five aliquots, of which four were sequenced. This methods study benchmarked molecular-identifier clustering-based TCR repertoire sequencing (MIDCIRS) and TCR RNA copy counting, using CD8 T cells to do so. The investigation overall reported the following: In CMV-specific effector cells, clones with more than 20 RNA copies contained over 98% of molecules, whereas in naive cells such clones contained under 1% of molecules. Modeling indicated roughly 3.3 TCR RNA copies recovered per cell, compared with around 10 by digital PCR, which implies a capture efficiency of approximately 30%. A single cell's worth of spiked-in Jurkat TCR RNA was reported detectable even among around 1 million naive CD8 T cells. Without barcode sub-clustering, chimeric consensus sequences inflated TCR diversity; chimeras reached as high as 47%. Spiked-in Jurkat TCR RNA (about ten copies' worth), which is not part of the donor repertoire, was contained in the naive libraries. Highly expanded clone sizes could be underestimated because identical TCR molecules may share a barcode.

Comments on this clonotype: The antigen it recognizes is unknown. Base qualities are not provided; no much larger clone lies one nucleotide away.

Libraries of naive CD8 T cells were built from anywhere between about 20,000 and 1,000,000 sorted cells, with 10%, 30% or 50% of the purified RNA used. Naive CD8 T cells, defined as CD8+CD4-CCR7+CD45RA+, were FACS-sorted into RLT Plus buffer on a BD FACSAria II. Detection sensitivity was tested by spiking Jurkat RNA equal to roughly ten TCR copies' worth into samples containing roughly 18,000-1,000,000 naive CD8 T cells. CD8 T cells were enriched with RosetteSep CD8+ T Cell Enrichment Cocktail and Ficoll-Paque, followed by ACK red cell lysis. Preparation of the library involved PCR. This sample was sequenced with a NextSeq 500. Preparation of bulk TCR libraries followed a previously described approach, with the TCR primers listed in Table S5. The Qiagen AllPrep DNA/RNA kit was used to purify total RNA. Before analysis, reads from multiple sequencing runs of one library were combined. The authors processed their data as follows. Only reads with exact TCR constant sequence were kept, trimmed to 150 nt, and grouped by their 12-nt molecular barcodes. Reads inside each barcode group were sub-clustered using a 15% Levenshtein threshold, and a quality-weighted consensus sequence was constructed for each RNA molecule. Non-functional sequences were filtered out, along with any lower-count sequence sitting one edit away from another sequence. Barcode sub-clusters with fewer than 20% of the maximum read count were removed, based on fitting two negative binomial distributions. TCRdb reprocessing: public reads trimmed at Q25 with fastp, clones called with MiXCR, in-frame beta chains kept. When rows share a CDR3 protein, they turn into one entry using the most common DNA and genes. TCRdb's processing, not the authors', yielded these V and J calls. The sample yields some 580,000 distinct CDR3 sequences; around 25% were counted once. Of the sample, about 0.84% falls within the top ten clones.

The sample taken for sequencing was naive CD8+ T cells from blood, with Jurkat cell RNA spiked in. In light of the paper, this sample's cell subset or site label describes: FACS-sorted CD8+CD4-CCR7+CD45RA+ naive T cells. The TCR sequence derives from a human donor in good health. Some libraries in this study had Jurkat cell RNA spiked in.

The CDR3 protein: CASSEAGDLTYEQYF. The DNA sequence follows: TGTGCCAGCAGTGAAGCAGGGGACCTAACCTACGAGCAGTACTTC. Here the chain combines TRBV2 and TRBJ2-7; the D call is tentative, TRBD1 or TRBD2, as each matches 5 bases. V gives up 0 bases and J gives up 2 bases, and the segment between their germline ends measures 11 bases. Counted from cysteine to phenylalanine, this CDR3 has 15 amino acids. Of the read, only the CDR3 DNA is kept; its 45 bases are in frame from base 1. From the germline V gene, CDR1 is SNHLY and CDR2 is FYNNEI.